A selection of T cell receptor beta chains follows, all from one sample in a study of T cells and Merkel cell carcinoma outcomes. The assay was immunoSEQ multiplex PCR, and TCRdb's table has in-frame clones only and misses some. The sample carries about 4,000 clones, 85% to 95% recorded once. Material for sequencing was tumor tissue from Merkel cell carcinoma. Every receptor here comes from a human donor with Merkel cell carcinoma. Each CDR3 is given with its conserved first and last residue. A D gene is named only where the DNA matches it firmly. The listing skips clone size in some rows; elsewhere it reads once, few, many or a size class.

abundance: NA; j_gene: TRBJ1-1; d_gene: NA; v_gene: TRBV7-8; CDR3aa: CASSFSPFGTKAFF; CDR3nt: TGTGCCAGCAGCTTCTCTCCGTTCGGGACTAAAGCTTTCTTT
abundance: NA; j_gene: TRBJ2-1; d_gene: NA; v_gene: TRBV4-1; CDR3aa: CASSTTLGGAWGEQFF; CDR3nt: TGCGCCAGCAGCACCACCTTGGGGGGCGCGTGGGGTGAGCAGTTCTTC
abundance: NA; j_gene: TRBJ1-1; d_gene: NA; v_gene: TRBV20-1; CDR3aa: CRGGWTEAFF; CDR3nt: TGCAGGGGGGGGTGGACTGAAGCTTTCTTT
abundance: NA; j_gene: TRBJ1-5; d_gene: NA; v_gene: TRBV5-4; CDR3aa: CASSFGINQPQHF; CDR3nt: TGTGCCAGCAGCTTTGGGATTAATCAGCCCCAGCATTTT
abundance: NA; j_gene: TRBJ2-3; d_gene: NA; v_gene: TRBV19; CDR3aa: CASSTFSEADRADTQYF; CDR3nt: TGTGCCAGTAGTACTTTTTCCGAGGCTGATCGGGCAGATACGCAGTATTTT
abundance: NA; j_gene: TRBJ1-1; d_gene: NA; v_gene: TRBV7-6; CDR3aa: CASSPHVTANTEAFF; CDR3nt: TGTGCCAGCAGCCCGCACGTCACAGCGAACACTGAAGCTTTCTTT
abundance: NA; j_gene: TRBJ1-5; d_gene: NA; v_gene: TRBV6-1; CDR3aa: CASKWGAEQPQHF; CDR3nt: TGTGCTAGCAAATGGGGGGCAGAACAGCCCCAGCATTTT
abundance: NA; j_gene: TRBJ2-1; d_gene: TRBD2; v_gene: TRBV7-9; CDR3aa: CGASGGPTYNEQFF; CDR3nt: TGTGGGGCTAGCGGGGGTCCCACCTACAATGAGCAGTTCTTC
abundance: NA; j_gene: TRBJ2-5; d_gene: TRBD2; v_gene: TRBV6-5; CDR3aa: CASSYLLAGGLETQYF; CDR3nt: TGTGCCAGCAGTTACCTCCTAGCGGGGGGGTTAGAGACCCAGTACTTC
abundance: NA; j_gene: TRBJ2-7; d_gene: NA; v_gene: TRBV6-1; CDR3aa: CASSVWSDKTYEQYF; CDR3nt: TGTGCCAGCAGTGTGTGGTCTGACAAGACCTACGAGCAGTACTTC
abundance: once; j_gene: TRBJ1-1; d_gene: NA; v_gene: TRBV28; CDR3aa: CASSLRTVNTEAFF; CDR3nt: TGTGCCAGCAGTTTGCGGACAGTTAACACTGAAGCTTTCTTT
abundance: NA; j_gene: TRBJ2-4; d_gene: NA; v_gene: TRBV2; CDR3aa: CASSEVGNIQYF; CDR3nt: TGTGCCAGCAGTGAAGTTGGAAACATTCAGTACTTC
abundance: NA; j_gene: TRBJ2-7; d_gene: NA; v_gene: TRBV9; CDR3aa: CASSVGLTSYEQYF; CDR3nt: TGTGCCAGCAGCGTAGGCCTCACCAGCTACGAGCAGTACTTC
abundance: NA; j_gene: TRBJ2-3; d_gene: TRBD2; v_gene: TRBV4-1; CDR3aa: CASSQASGSVNTQYF; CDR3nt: TGCGCCAGCAGCCAAGCTAGCGGGAGTGTTAATACACAGTATTTT
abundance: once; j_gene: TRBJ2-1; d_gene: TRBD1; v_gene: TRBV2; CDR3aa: CASSHRTGVNNEQFF; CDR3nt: TGTGCCAGCAGCCATCGGACAGGGGTAAACAATGAGCAGTTCTTC
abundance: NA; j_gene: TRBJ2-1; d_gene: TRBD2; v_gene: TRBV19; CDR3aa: CASSIAVGLAGGLAYNEQFF; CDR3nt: TGTGCCAGTAGTATAGCAGTTGGGCTAGCGGGAGGGCTCGCCTACAATGAGCAGTTCTTC
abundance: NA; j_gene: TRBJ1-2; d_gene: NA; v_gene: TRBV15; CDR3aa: CATSRDVGERSSGYTF; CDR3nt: TGTGCCACCAGCAGAGATGTCGGGGAACGGAGTAGTGGCTACACCTTC
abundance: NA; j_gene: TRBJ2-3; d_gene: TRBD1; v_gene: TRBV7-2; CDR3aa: CASSRDRSTDTQYF; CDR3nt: TGTGCCAGCAGCCGGGACAGGTCCACAGATACGCAGTATTTT
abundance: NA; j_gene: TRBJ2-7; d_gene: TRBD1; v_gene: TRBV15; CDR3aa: CATSSLGQGLYEQYF; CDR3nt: TGTGCCACCAGCAGCTTAGGACAGGGTCTCTACGAGCAGTACTTT
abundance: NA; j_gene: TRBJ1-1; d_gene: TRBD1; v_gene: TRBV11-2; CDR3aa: CASSLERQGAIVTEAFF; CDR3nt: TGTGCCAGCAGCTTAGAGAGGCAGGGGGCAATCGTCACTGAAGCTTTCTTT
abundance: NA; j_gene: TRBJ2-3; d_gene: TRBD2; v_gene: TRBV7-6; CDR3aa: CASSYLLAGTSGDTQYF; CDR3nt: TGTGCCAGCAGCTATTTGTTAGCGGGAACCTCGGGAGATACGCAGTATTTT
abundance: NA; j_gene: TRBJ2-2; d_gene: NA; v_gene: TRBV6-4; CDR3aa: CASTSLTGSPGELFF; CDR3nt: TGTGCCAGCACCAGCCTAACGGGATCCCCCGGGGAGCTGTTTTTT
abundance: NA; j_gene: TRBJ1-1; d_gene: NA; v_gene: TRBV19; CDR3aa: CASSIDQGAEAFF; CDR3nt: TGTGCCAGTAGTATAGATCAGGGCGCTGAAGCTTTCTTT
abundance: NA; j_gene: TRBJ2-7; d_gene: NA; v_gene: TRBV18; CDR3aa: CASSPPGIPYEQYF; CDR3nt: TGTGCCAGCTCACCACCCGGAATCCCCTACGAGCAGTACTTC
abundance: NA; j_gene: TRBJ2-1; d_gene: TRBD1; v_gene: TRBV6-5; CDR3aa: CASSFTSGTGIHEQFF; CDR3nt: TGTGCCAGCAGTTTTACGTCCGGGACAGGTATCCATGAGCAGTTCTTC
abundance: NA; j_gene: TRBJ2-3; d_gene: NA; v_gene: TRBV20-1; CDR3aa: CSARPDTQYF; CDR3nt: TGCAGTGCTAGACCAGATACGCAGTATTTT
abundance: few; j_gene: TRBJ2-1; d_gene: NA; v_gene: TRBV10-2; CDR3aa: CASNPGGLSNEQFF; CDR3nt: TGCGCCAGTAACCCGGGGGGCCTTAGCAATGAGCAGTTCTTC
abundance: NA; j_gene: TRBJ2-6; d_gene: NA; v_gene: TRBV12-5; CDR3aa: CASGLVRDGHSGANVLTF; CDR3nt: TGTGCTAGTGGTTTGGTACGGGACGGGCACTCTGGGGCCAACGTCCTGACTTTC
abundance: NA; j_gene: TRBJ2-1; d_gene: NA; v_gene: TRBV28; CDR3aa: CASRPAGYNEQFF; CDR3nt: TGTGCCAGCAGGCCGGCTGGGTATAATGAGCAGTTCTTC
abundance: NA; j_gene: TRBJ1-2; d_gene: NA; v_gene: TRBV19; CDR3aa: CASSRKGMDYGYTF; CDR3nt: TGTGCCAGTAGTAGGAAAGGCATGGACTATGGCTACACCTTC
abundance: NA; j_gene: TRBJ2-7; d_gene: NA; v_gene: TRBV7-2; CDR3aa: CASSFRARGLIDEQYF; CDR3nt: TGTGCCAGCAGCTTTCGAGCGCGCGGGCTGATCGACGAGCAGTACTTC
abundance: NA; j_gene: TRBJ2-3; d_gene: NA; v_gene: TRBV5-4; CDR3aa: CASSLSSFTSTDTQYF; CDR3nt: TGTGCCAGCAGCTTAAGCAGCTTCACTAGCACAGATACGCAGTATTTT
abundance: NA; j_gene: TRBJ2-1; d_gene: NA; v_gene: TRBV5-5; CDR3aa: CASSSTGQGVLAGRNEQFF; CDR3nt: TGTGCCAGCAGCTCCACTGGACAGGGGGTCCTAGCGGGAAGGAATGAGCAGTTCTTC
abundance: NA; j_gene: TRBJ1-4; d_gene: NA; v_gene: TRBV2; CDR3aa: CASSETGDQGEKLFF; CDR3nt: TGTGCCAGCAGTGAAACGGGAGACCAGGGGGAAAAACTGTTTTTT
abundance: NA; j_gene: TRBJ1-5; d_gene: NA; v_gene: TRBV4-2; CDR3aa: CASSQVSYSNQPQHF; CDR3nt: TGTGCCAGCAGCCAAGTCAGTTATAGCAATCAGCCCCAGCATTTT
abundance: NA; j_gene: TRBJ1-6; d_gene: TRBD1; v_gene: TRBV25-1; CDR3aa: CASRDRGNNSPLHF; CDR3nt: TGTGCCAGCAGGGACAGGGGAAACAATTCACCCCTCCACTTT
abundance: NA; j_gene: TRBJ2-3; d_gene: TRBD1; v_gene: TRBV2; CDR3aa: CATSGRGRTDTQYF; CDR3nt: TGTGCCACCTCGGGTAGGGGGCGGACAGATACGCAGTATTTT
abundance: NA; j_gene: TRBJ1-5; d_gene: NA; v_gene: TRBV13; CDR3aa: CASSFTGQPQHF; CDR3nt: TGTGCCAGCAGCTTCACGGGTCAGCCCCAGCATTTT
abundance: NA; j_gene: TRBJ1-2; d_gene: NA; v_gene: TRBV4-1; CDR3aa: CASSYKDPWGYTF; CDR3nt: TGCGCCAGCAGCTATAAGGATCCCTGGGGCTACACCTTC
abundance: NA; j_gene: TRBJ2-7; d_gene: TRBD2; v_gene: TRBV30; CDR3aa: CAWGGFGAGGHSYEQYF; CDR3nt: TGTGCCTGGGGTGGGTTCGGAGCGGGAGGTCACTCCTACGAGCAGTACTTC
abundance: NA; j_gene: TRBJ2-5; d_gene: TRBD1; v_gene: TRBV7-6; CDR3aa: CASSLATGGVLQETQYF; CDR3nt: TGTGCCAGCAGCTTAGCGACAGGGGGCGTCCTTCAAGAGACCCAGTACTTC
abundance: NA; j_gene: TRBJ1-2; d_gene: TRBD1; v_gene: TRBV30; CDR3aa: CAWGPFVWDRSNPSENYGYTF; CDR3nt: TGTGCCTGGGGCCCCTTCGTCTGGGACAGGTCCAACCCGAGTGAGAACTATGGCTACACCTTC
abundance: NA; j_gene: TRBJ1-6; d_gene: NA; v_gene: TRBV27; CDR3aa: CASSLRAGVFNSPLHF; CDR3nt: TGTGCCAGCAGTTTAAGGGCAGGGGTGTTTAATTCACCCCTCCACTTT
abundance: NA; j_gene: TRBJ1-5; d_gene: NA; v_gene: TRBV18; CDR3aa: CASSSSVQPQHF; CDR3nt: TGTGCCAGCTCAAGCTCGGTGCAGCCCCAGCATTTT
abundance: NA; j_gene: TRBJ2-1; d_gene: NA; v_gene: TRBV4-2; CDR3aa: CASSRWGEGGGDEQFF; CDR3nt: TGTGCCAGCAGCCGGTGGGGGGAAGGGGGCGGGGATGAGCAGTTCTTC
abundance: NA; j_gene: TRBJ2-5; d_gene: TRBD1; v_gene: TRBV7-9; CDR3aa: CASSLGQPKIVQYF; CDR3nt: TGTGCCAGCAGCTTGGGACAGCCCAAAATCGTCCAGTACTTC